The sequence of this T cell receptor beta chain was determined in a study of OX40 agonist ivuxolimab in advanced cancers. As for the study in general: The dose-escalation cohort was about 80% male, with a mean age of about 56 years, ranging roughly 20 to 90. Three patients, one with hepatocellular carcinoma and two with cutaneous melanoma, responded partially. Study-wide points: The study observed clonal expansion of CD4+ and CD8+ blood T cells by week 6 at 0.1 to 3.0 mg/kg.

Germline CDR1 and CDR2: SGHRS and YFSETQ. V trimming: 4 bases; J trimming: 5 bases; junction bases outside the gene matches: 8. There are 15 residues in the CDR3. Regarding this clone: Its antigen is currently unknown.

TCRdb keeps only in-frame clones here, not all; method: immunoSEQ multiplex PCR. Found here are about 87,000 clones, over 80% of them singletons; the top ten hold around 0.88%. Sampling times: baseline, cycle 4 day 1, cycle 7 day 1. The gene calls are TRBV5-1 and TRBJ2-1, with TRBD2 matching 8 bases. The sequence was obtained from an adult with an advanced solid tumor such as melanoma, head and neck, liver or kidney cancer. The sequences come from CD4+ or CD8+ T cells sorted from blood, collected in a trial of the OX40 agonist ivuxolimab. In DNA form, the CDR3 reads TGCGCCAGCAGCATGCTTAGCGGGGAAAACAATGAGCAGTTCTTC. Amino acids: CASSMLSGENNEQFF.